The sequence of this T cell receptor beta chain was determined in a study of shared clonotypes between healthy human individuals. This CDR3 is built from 17 residues. Germline assignment: CDR1 SGHRS and CDR2 YFSETQ. V was cut by 0 bases and J by 0 bases, with 15 bases left in between. Sequenced by immunoSEQ multiplex PCR; TCRdb stores in-frame clones only, minus some. The data contain about 500,000 clones, 75% to 80% of them singletons. This clone was observed once. Sequencing was performed on PBMCs. This TCR was recovered from a woman in her thirties or forties in good health. Some clones in this sample may be carry-over from other donors' samples. The J gene is TRBJ1-1, the V gene TRBV5-1, with D tentatively TRBD1 (5 bases). For the CDR3, the DNA is TGCGCCAGCAGCTTGGGAGGGGCCCTGGGGATGAACACTGAAGCTTTCTTT. This encodes CASSLGGALGMNTEAFF.